The clone carrying this T cell receptor beta chain came up a few times. Regions amplified from RNA transcripts were the TCR beta CDR3 regions. A first-round RT-PCR of the TCR CDR3 used the HTBI primer set. TCRdb independently ran MiXCR on the multiplex PCR reads; one entry per CDR3 protein. The sample consists of a few hundred thousand distinct CDR3 sequences, about 15% of them appearing once. The cohort's ophthalmopathy patients, a group with duration under 3 months, had a Clinical Activity Score of at least 3 and a NOSPECS grade of at least 4. Uncontrolled infections, other autoimmune diseases, pregnancy or lactation led to exclusion of patients. PBMCs were derived from roughly 9.6 ml fresh peripheral blood. This record comes from a study of T cells in Graves' hyperthyroidism and ophthalmopathy. Study in general: Staff took peripheral blood when the initial diagnosis was made, before any treatment began.

This CDR3 region has 13 residues. V was shortened by 1 base and J by 7 bases, with 11 bases between the two germline ends. Germline CDR1 GTSNPN, CDR2 SVGIG (reference sequence). The gene calls are TRBV30 and TRBJ1-5; D is undetermined. Sequencing was done on a sample of blood. The sequence came from a woman aged 25 to 39 with Graves' ophthalmopathy. The chain's CDR3 is CAWSEVGGQPQHF. The CDR3 bases are TGTGCCTGGAGTGAGGTGGGTGGACAGCCCCAGCATTTT.